This record concerns one TCR beta chain sequence. Its target is not known. This sample was taken from a study of shared clonotypes between healthy human individuals. Turning to the study itself: CD4 naive and memory got three plates each, CD8 naive two, CD8 memory one.

Execution of the assay was at deep level. Produced via immunoSEQ multiplex PCR; TCRdb's table is partial and in-frame only. The repertoire holds 2 million to 3 million clones, approximately 93% seen once, with roughly 0.36% in the top ten. Whole-study findings and limits: On the whole, naive subsets had larger estimated richness than memory subsets had. Though the depth was large, rarefaction showed that sorted-subset sequencing was incomplete.

The sequencing input was naive CD4+ T cells from PBMCs. Subset denoted: CD45RA+ positively selected. The source is a man in his late teens or twenties in good health. Some clones in this sample may be carry-over from other donors' samples.

The CDR3 sequence: CSVEVSRGGTEAFF. In nucleotides, the CDR3 is TGCAGCGTTGAAGTCAGCAGAGGGGGCACTGAAGCTTTCTTT. This chain uses TRBV29-1 with TRBJ1-1, with a possible D match to TRBD1 (6 bases). Trimming took off 1 base at V and 4 bases at J, with 13 bases between the two ends. CDR1 is SQVTM and CDR2 is ANQGSEA in the germline V gene. The CDR3 totals 14 residues. The full variable domain, with the rest looked up from reference TRBV29-1 and TRBJ1-1, is SAVISQKPSRDICQRGTSLTIQCQVDSQVTMMFWYRQQPGQSLTLIATANQGSEATYESGFVIDKFPISRPNLTFSTLTVSNMSPEDSSIYLCSVEVSRGGTEAFFGQGTRLTVV.